A single sample is the source of the 23 T cell receptor beta chains below, sequenced in a study of blood T cell repertoires in COVID-19. Here immunoSEQ multiplex PCR was the method, and the copy in TCRdb shows in-frame clones only, minus some. The data contain fewer than 35,000 clones, approximately 91% of them singletons. The specimen was peripheral blood. The receptors derive from a human donor in a cohort sampled during active COVID-19.

V and J are TRBV11-2 and TRBJ2-3; TRBD1 matches at 10 bases. CDR3 length: 16 residues. V trimming: 0 bases; J trimming: 2 bases; junction bases outside the gene matches: 2. CDR1 and CDR2 (germline): SGHAT, FQNNGV. CDR3 coding DNA: TGTGCCAGCAGCTTAGACGGACAGGGGGTCACAGATACGCAGTATTTT. Translating gives CASSLDGQGVTDTQYF.

The rearrangement links TRBV9 to TRBJ2-3; 9 bases line up with TRBD1. The germline V gene has CDR1 SGDLS and CDR2 YYNGEE. The CDR3 contains 16 residues. Trimming at V came to 6 bases and at J to 1 base, leaving 9 bases not matched to a gene. CDR3 loop: CASNLQGAGGTDTQYF. The CDR3 nucleotides read TGTGCCAGCAACCTACAGGGGGCGGGGGGCACAGATACGCAGTATTTT.

The V call is TRBV9, the J call TRBJ1-1; TRBD1 is a possible D gene (6 bases). The CDR3 length is 15 residues. CDR1 and CDR2 from the germline V gene are SGDLS and YYNGEE. V lost 4 bases, J lost 5 bases, and 18 bases lay in between. Here the CDR3 reads CASSPQRTGYTEAFF. The CDR3 bases are TGTGCCAGCAGCCCCCAGCGTACAGGGTATACTGAAGCTTTCTTT.

The chain links TRBV6-6 to TRBJ2-1; 7 positions agree with TRBD1. The CDR3 has 15 residues. After removal of 7 bases from V and 4 bases from J, the junction contained 10 bases not matched to a gene. Per the germline V gene, CDR1 is MNHNY and CDR2 is SVGAGI (reference sequence). CDR3 in amino acids: CASTLGGQIYNEQFF. CDR3 nucleotides: TGTGCCAGCACCTTAGGGGGACAGATATACAATGAGCAGTTCTTC.

The chain combines TRBV7-2 with TRBJ1-2; D not resolved. Trimming shortened V by 0 bases and J by 6 bases, and 17 bases separated the two germline ends. Germline CDR1 and CDR2: SGHTA and FQGNSA. The CDR3 extends over 16 amino acids. The CDR3 sequence: CASSLAGSRAGHGYTF. The DNA for the CDR3 is TGTGCCAGCAGCTTAGCGGGGAGTAGAGCGGGCCATGGCTACACCTTC. Full variable domain (remainder filled in from reference TRBV7-2 and TRBJ1-2): GAGVSQSPSNKVTEKGKDVELRCDPISGHTALYWYRQSLGQGLEFLIYFQGNSAPDKSGLPSDRFSAERTGGSVSTLTIQRTQQEDSAVYLCASSLAGSRAGHGYTFGSGTRLTVV.

V usage is TRBV5-1 and J usage is TRBJ2-7, with 10 positions matching TRBD1. The J segment lost 5 bases and the V segment lost 5 bases, leaving 7 bases of the junction unmatched. In germline, CDR1 is SGHRS, CDR2 YFSETQ. CDR3 size: 14 residues. The chain's CDR3 is CASSTGTGENEQYF. CDR3 nucleotide sequence: TGCGCCAGCAGTACCGGGACAGGGGAAAACGAGCAGTACTTC.

The V call is TRBV4-2, the J call TRBJ2-1; 10 bases agree with TRBD2. Trimming took 0 bases from V and 4 from J; bases not matched to a gene: 3. Germline-derived CDR1 and CDR2 are LGHNA and YNFKEQ. The CDR3 is 16 residues long. The CDR3 coding sequence is TGTGCCAGCAGCCAAGATCTAGCGGGAGTGTACAATGAGCAGTTCTTC. Amino acids: CASSQDLAGVYNEQFF.

The CDR3: CASSPIAGGGYNEQFF. The CDR3 DNA follows: TGTGCCAGCAGTCCGATAGCGGGGGGAGGGTACAATGAGCAGTTCTTC. The chain is built from TRBV27 and TRBJ2-1, with 10 nucleotides matching TRBD2. Germline V gene lookup returns CDR1 MNHEY and CDR2 SMNVEV (reference sequence). With V trimmed by 5 bases and J by 4 bases, 8 bases remained unmatched. The CDR3 runs to 16 residues.

This clone was recorded only once. DNA for the CDR3: TGTGCCTGGAGTGTGGACAGCCGCTACGAGCAGTACTTC. It codes for CAWSVDSRYEQYF. The chain uses TRBV30 and TRBJ2-7; possibly TRBD1 for D (6 bases). The V gene's germline CDR1 is GTSNPN and CDR2 SVGIG (reference sequence). The CDR3 runs to 13 residues. The V gene lost 0 bases and the J gene lost 3 bases, with 9 bases spanning the gap.

This clone appeared once. This chain joins TRBV2 and TRBJ1-3; no clear D gene. Germline V CDR1 and CDR2: SNHLY, FYNNEI. V was pared by 5 bases and J by 4 bases, with 15 bases between. The CDR3 is made up of 15 amino acids. This CDR3 reads CASSRTVLGGNTIYF. CDR3 bases: TGTGCCAGCAGTCGAACAGTCCTCGGAGGAAACACCATATATTTT.

V gene TRBV19 combines with J gene TRBJ1-4, with 10 positions matching TRBD1. The CDR3 loop spans 16 amino acids. V shed 7 bases, J shed 5 bases, and the junction held 10 bases outside the gene matches. CDR1 is LNHDA, CDR2 SQIVND, per germline (reference sequence). CDR3 sequence: CASTGTGVATNEKLFF. CDR3 nucleotide sequence: TGTGCCAGTACCGGGACAGGGGTTGCCACAAATGAAAAACTGTTTTTT.

This CDR3 reads CASSPLAGHGYTF. For the CDR3, the DNA is TGTGCCAGCAGCCCGTTGGCGGGGCATGGCTACACCTTC. V and J are TRBV11-2 and TRBJ1-2; tentatively, D is TRBD1 (5 bases). Trimming left V 5 bases short and J 6 bases short, with 13 bases between. The germline gives CDR1 SGHAT, CDR2 FQNNGV. This CDR3 has 13 residues.

This chain connects TRBV29-1 to TRBJ1-2; tentatively, D is TRBD1 (6 bases). CDR1 and CDR2 (germline): SQVTM, ANQGSEA. The CDR3 runs 11 residues. The germline V and J ends were trimmed by 8 bases and 2 bases, with 9 bases remaining between them. The CDR3 sequence: CSTGTNYGYTF. The CDR3 DNA follows: TGCAGCACCGGGACAAACTATGGCTACACCTTC.

There are a few counts of this clone. The chain joins TRBV19 to TRBJ2-3; D is unresolved. V lost 6 bases, J lost 4 bases, and 17 bases lay in between. This CDR3 has 15 amino acids. The germline gives CDR1 LNHDA, CDR2 SQIVND (reference sequence). CDR3 residues: CASRGTSVSADTQYF. CDR3 in DNA: TGTGCCAGTAGGGGCACGTCGGTGTCGGCAGATACGCAGTATTTT.

This chain connects TRBV9 to TRBJ2-2; the D gene is possibly TRBD1 (5 bases). This CDR3 region has 16 residues. The V gene's germline CDR1 is SGDLS and CDR2 YYNGEE. Between the trimmed V and J ends, which lost 7 bases and 1 base, there was a span of 17 bases. The DNA for the CDR3 is TGTGCCAGCGGAAGGGGAAATCCCTTGAACACCGGGGAGCTGTTTTTT. It encodes CASGRGNPLNTGELFF.

This chain connects TRBV11-1 to TRBJ2-2; 9 nucleotides match TRBD2. Unmatched junction bases numbered 9, after V lost 2 bases and J lost 8 bases. The V gene's germline CDR1 is SGHAT and CDR2 FQDESV (reference sequence). The CDR3 extends over 16 amino acids. The CDR3 DNA is TGTGCCAGCAGCTTACTAGCGGGACACCCTTTAGGGGAGCTGTTTTTT. It encodes CASSLLAGHPLGELFF. The whole variable domain, filled in from reference TRBV11-1 and TRBJ2-2, reads EAEVAQSPRYKITEKSQAVAFWCDPISGHATLYWYRQILGQGPELLVQFQDESVVDDSQLPKDRFSAERLKGVDSTLKIQPAELGDSAMYLCASSLLAGHPLGELFFGEGSRLTVL.

The chain recombines TRBV6-5 with TRBJ2-7; the D gene is possibly TRBD1 (5 bases). The CDR3 consists of 14 residues. The V and J ends lost 7 bases and 2 bases respectively, with 15 bases between them. Germline CDR1 is MNHEY and CDR2 is SVGAGI. Here the CDR3 DNA reads TGTGCCAGCAAAACAGAGACAGCTACCTACGAGCAGTACTTC. Translation gives CASKTETATYEQYF.

The chain joins TRBV5-1 to TRBJ2-7; 10 nucleotides match TRBD2. The CDR3 length is 13 residues. Germline trimming cut 3 bases from V and 3 bases from J; bases unmatched to any gene: 0. In germline, CDR1 is SGHRS, CDR2 YFSETQ. In nucleotides, the CDR3 is TGCGCCAGCAGCTGGACTAGCGGCTACGAGCAGTACTTC. It is translated as CASSWTSGYEQYF.

The gene calls are TRBV10-3 and TRBJ1-1, with TRBD1 matching 7 bases. Germline V gives CDR1 ENHRY, CDR2 SYGVKD. The ends lost 5 bases at V and 1 base at J; junction bases unmatched: 4. The CDR3 consists of 14 residues. Here the CDR3 DNA reads TGTGCCATCAGTATGACAGGGACGAACACTGAAGCTTTCTTT. This encodes CAISMTGTNTEAFF.

The chain is built from TRBV27 and TRBJ1-4, with D maybe TRBD1 (6 bases). V gave up 2 bases and J gave up 0 bases, with 10 bases separating them. This CDR3 is 16 amino acids long. Germline V CDR1 and CDR2: MNHEY, SMNVEV (reference sequence). CDR3 region: CASSLLGGPTNEKLFF. Here the CDR3 DNA reads TGTGCCAGCAGTTTACTCGGGGGGCCAACTAATGAAAAACTGTTTTTT.

The CDR3 reads CASSRDSMETQYF. CDR3 DNA: TGTGCCAGCAGCAGGGACTCGATGGAGACCCAGTACTTC. The rearrangement uses TRBV28 and TRBJ2-5, with D perhaps TRBD2 (6 bases). Germline V gene lookup returns CDR1 MDHEN and CDR2 SYDVKM. The CDR3 is 13 amino acids. Trimming shortened V by 6 bases and J by 5 bases, and 13 bases separated the two germline ends.

The chain combines TRBV21-1 with TRBJ2-7; TRBD1 reflects the table's D call only, with no check against the DNA. TRBV21-1 is noted as a pseudogene. The CDR3 has 15 residues. The CDR3 bases are TGTGCCAGCAGCAAACAGGTCGGTTGGTCCTACGAGCAGTACTTC. Translated: CASSKQVGWSYEQYF.

V gene TRBV11-2 combines with J gene TRBJ2-7, with no clear D. In germline, CDR1 is SGHAT, CDR2 FQNNGV. The CDR3 consists of 12 residues. V was clipped by 5 bases and J by 5 bases, with 10 bases between them. The CDR3 nucleotides are TGTGCCAGCAGCCAACTCGTCCACGAGCAGTACTTC. It translates to CASSQLVHEQYF.